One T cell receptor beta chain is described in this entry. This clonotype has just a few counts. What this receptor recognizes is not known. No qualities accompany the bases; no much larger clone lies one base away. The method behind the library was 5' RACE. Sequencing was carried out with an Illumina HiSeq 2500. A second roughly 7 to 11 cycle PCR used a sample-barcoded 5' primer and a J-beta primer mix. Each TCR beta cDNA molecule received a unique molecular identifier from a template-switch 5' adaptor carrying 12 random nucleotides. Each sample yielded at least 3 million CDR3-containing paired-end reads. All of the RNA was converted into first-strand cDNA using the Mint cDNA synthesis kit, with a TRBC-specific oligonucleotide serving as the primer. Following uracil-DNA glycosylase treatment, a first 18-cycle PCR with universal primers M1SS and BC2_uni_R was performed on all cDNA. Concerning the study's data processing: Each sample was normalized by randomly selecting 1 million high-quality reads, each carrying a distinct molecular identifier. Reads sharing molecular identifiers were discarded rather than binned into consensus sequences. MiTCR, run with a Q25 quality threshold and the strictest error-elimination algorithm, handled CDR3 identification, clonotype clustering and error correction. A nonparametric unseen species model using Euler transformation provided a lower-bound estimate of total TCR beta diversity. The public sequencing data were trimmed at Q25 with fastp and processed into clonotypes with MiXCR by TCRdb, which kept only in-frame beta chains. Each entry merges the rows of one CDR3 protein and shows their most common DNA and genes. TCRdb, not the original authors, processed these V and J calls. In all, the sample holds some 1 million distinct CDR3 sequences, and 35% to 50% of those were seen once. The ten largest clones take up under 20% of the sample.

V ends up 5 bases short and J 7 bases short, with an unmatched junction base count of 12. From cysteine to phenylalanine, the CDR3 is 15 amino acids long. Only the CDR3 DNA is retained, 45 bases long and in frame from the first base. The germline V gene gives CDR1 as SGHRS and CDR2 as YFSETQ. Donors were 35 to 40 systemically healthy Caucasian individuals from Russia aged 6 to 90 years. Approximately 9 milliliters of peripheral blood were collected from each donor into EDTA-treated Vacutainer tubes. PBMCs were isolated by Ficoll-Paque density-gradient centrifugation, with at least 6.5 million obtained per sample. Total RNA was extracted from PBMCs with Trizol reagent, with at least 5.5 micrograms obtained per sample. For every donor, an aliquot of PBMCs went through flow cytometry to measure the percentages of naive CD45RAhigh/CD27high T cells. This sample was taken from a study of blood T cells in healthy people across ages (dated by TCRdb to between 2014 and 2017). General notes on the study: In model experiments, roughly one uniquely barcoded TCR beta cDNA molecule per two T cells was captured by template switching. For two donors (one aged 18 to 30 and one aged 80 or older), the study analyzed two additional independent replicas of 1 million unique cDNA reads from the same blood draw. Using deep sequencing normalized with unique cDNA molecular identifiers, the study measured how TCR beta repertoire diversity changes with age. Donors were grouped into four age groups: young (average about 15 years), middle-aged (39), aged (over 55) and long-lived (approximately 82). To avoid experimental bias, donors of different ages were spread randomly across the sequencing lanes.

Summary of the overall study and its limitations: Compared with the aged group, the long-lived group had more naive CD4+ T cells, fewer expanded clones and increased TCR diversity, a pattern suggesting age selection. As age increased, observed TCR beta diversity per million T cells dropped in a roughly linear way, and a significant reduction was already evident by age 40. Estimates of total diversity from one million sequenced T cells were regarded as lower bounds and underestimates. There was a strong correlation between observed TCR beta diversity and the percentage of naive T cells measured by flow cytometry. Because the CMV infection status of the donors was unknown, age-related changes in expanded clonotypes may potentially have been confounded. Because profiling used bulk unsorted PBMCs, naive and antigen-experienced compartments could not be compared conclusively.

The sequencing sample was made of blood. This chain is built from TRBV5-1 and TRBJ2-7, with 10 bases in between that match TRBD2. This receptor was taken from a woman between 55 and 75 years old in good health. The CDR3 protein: CASSVAGGAYNEQYF. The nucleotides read TGCGCCAGCAGTGTAGCGGGGGGTGCCTACAATGAGCAGTACTTC.